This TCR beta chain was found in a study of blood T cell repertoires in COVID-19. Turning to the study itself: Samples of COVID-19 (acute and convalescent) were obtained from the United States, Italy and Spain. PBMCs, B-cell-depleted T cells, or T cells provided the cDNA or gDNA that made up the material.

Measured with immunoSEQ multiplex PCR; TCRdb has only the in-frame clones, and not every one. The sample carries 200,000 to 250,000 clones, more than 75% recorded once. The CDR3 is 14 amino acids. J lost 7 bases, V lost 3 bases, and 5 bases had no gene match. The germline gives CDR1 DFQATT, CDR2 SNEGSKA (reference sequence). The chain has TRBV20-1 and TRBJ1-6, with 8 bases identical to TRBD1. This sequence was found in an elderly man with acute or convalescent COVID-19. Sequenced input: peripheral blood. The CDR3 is CSASFGQGNSPLHF. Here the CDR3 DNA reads TGCAGTGCTAGTTTCGGACAGGGCAATTCACCCCTCCACTTT.